This is a list of T cell receptor beta chains from one sample in a study of post-analysis software for immune sequencing data. A single record per CDR3 protein comes from TCRdb applying MiXCR to the PCR reads. The sample holds some 450,000 distinct CDR3 sequences; roughly 45% are singletons and the top ten take 9.5% to 13%. Sequenced input: blood. Receptors were obtained from a girl aged 10-17 years with multiple sclerosis. Each CDR3 is given with its conserved first and last residue. D genes are given only for firm matches. The size field is filled for only some rows; it gives once, few, many or a size class.

d_gene	v_gene	abundance	j_gene	CDR3nt	CDR3aa
-	TRBV7-8	-	TRBJ2-7	TGTGCCAGCAGCCCCATTTTTGGGACCTCCTACGAGCAGTACTTC	CASSPIFGTSYEQYF
TRBD2	TRBV20-1	-	TRBJ2-7	TGCAGTGCTCCCCCGGGACTAGCGGGAGGAATAGAGCAGTACTTC	CSAPPGLAGGIEQYF
TRBD2	TRBV7-9	few	TRBJ2-1	TGTGCCAGCAGCTTAACTAGCGGCCTTGGAGATGAGCAGTTCTTC	CASSLTSGLGDEQFF
TRBD2	TRBV28	-	TRBJ2-3	TGTGCCAGCAGGCAAGCGGGAGCCCTTAGCACAGATACGCAGTATTTT	CASRQAGALSTDTQYF
-	TRBV6-4	-	TRBJ1-2	TGTGCCAGCAGTGACACCCACGGCTATGGCTGCACCTTC	CASSDTHGYGCTF
TRBD1	TRBV7-8	-	TRBJ1-2	TGTGCCAGCAGCTTAGAGCCCGGGACAGGGGCCCTCTATGGCTACACCTTC	CASSLEPGTGALYGYTF
TRBD1	TRBV5-6	-	TRBJ2-1	TGTGCCAGCACTAACCCGGGACAGGGAGGCAATGAGCAGTTCTTC	CASTNPGQGGNEQFF
-	TRBV28	-	TRBJ2-1	TGTGCCAGCAGTTTGATTGGCCAGGGAGTCTACAATGAGCAGTTCTTC	CASSLIGQGVYNEQFF
TRBD2	TRBV29-1	-	TRBJ2-7	TGCAGCGTAGACCCCAGCGGGAGTGGAGAGCAGTACTTC	CSVDPSGSGEQYF
-	TRBV9	-	TRBJ1-1	TGTGCCAGCAGCCCCTCGCCGTGGGACACTGAAGCTTTCTTT	CASSPSPWDTEAFF
-	TRBV28	few	TRBJ2-3	TGTGCCAGCATTAACCCCACGAGGGGCCCAGATACGCAGTATTTT	CASINPTRGPDTQYF
-	TRBV28	-	TRBJ1-1	TGTGCCAGCAGGGTGACAGCTCTAAGGTCTGAAGCTTTCTTT	CASRVTALRSEAFF
-	TRBV20-1	-	TRBJ2-4	TGCAGTGCTAGAGATTCAAGGGGCATGGGAAACATTCAGTACTTC	CSARDSRGMGNIQYF
-	TRBV18	-	TRBJ1-4	TGTGCCAGCTTACCATTCTGGACAGAGGAGGATAATGAAAAACTGTTTTTT	CASLPFWTEEDNEKLFF
-	TRBV3-1	-	TRBJ2-1	TGTGCCAGCAGCCTTGACTGGGAGTCAGCCTACAATGAGCAGTTCTTC	CASSLDWESAYNEQFF
TRBD2	TRBV20-1	-	TRBJ2-3	TGCAGTGCTCCTGGACTAGCGGCCACAGATACGCAGTATTTT	CSAPGLAATDTQYF
-	TRBV6-1	few	TRBJ1-4	TGTGCCAGCAGAGACGGGGGAGGTACTAATGAAAAACTGTTTTTT	CASRDGGGTNEKLFF
TRBD2	TRBV29-1	few	TRBJ2-5	TGCAGCGTGACACTAGCGGGAGGATCCGAGACCCAGTACTTC	CSVTLAGGSETQYF
-	TRBV2	-	TRBJ1-1	TGTGCCAGCAGTGATGTACTTATGAACACTGAAGCTTTCTTT	CASSDVLMNTEAFF
-	TRBV24-1	-	TRBJ2-5	TGTGCCACCAGTGATTTTGGGAGGGAGACCCAGTACTTC	CATSDFGRETQYF
TRBD2	TRBV5-1	-	TRBJ2-1	TGCGCCAGCAGCTTGGGACTAGCGGGAGTACCCTTCAGCTCCTACAATGAGCAGTTCTTC	CASSLGLAGVPFSSYNEQFF
TRBD1	TRBV6-1	-	TRBJ1-2	TGTGCCACCCGGAGAACGCAGGGGGTTAACTATGGCTACACCTTC	CATRRTQGVNYGYTF
TRBD1	TRBV28	once	TRBJ2-1	TGTGCCGGCAGTTACGGACAGGGGGCCTACAATGAGCAGTTCTTC	CAGSYGQGAYNEQFF
TRBD1	TRBV4-3	-	TRBJ1-2	TGCGCCAGCAGCCAAGGACAGGGGGCATTTGTAGCGAGATATGGCTACACCTTC	CASSQGQGAFVARYGYTF
-	TRBV28	-	TRBJ2-2	TGTGCCAGCAGTTTACCAGGGATCGAGGTCGGGGAGCTGTTTTTT	CASSLPGIEVGELFF
-	TRBV13	-	TRBJ2-2	TGTGCCAGCAGCTTTGGCCAGGGGAACACCGGGGAGCTGTTTTTT	CASSFGQGNTGELFF
-	TRBV5-1	few	TRBJ2-7	TGCGCCAGCAGCGACGACAGGACCTACGAGCAGTACTTC	CASSDDRTYEQYF
TRBD2	TRBV24-1	-	TRBJ2-1	TGTGCCACCAGCGATGATGGTCGCGGGAGGGTAAGCGAGCAGTTCTTC	CATSDDGRGRVSEQFF
-	TRBV2	-	TRBJ2-5	TGTGCCAGCAGTGACAGGTACGATGAGCAGTACTTC	CASSDRYDEQYF
-	TRBV5-5	-	TRBJ2-7	TGTGCCAGCAGCGAGGTTTGGGATTCCTACGAGCAGTACTTC	CASSEVWDSYEQYF
-	TRBV7-2	once	TRBJ2-5	TGTGCCAGCAGCTTAGGCGGGACAGTATACGAGACCCAGTACTTC	CASSLGGTVYETQYF
-	TRBV29-1	-	TRBJ2-1	TGCAGCGTTGAAGATCCATCGGACCGGCGAACCTACAATGAGCAGTTCTTC	CSVEDPSDRRTYNEQFF
-	TRBV29-1	-	TRBJ2-7	TGCAGCGTTGGGTCGGTTGGTAGATCCTACGAGCAGTACTTC	CSVGSVGRSYEQYF
-	TRBV7-9	-	TRBJ2-1	TGTGCCAGCAGCCCGGAAGAGGCTGGCTTCTACAATGAGCAGTTCTTC	CASSPEEAGFYNEQFF
-	TRBV24-1	-	TRBJ2-5	TGTGCCACCAGTGATCGGTCTTTGTCTAGCTCGCGAGAGACCCAGTACTTC	CATSDRSLSSSRETQYF
-	TRBV7-9	-	TRBJ2-7	TGTGCCAGCAGCTTAGCGCAAGTTTGCGAGCAGTACTTC	CASSLAQVCEQYF
TRBD1	TRBV5-1	-	TRBJ2-1	TGCGCCAGCAGCCACGGACAGGGCCCCAATGAGCAGTTCTTC	CASSHGQGPNEQFF
-	TRBV5-5	-	TRBJ1-1	TGTGCCAGCAGCTCGGGAGACGGAGAGAACACTGAAGCTTTCTTT	CASSSGDGENTEAFF
-	TRBV5-1	once	TRBJ2-5	TGCGCCAGCAGCTCCCGGGGCAATGAGCAGTACTTC	CASSSRGNEQYF
TRBD2	TRBV4-1	-	TRBJ2-2	TGCGCCAGCAGCCACCATATAGCGGGAGTCGACACCGGGGAGCTGTTTTTT	CASSHHIAGVDTGELFF
-	TRBV7-2	-	TRBJ1-2	TGTGCCAGCAGCTTATGGTCTCTGGGGGCGCGGGGTAACTATGGCTACACCTTC	CASSLWSLGARGNYGYTF
TRBD1	TRBV5-1	many	TRBJ1-2	TGCGCCAGCAGCTTGGGAGGACAGGGCTCCAGTGGCTACACCTTC	CASSLGGQGSSGYTF
TRBD1	TRBV28	-	TRBJ1-5	TGTGCCAGCAGTTCTCTGGGACAGGGGAATCAGCCCCAGCATTTT	CASSSLGQGNQPQHF
-	TRBV6-1	-	TRBJ2-7	TGTGCCAGCAGCTACTACAGTTCCTCCTACGAGCAGTACTTC	CASSYYSSSYEQYF
TRBD1	TRBV20-1	-	TRBJ2-7	TGCAGTGCTAGGGCCGGGACAGGGGGCAGGAACGAGCAGTACTTC	CSARAGTGGRNEQYF
-	TRBV29-1	many	TRBJ1-1	TGCAGCGGAGAGTACAGGGCGGCCGCTTTCTTT	CSGEYRAAAFF
TRBD1	TRBV7-9	few	TRBJ2-5	TGTGCCAGCAGCTTTCTGGGACAGGGCGGAGAGACCCAGTACTTC	CASSFLGQGGETQYF
-	TRBV5-1	-	TRBJ2-2	TGCGCCAGCAGCCTCACAATAGTGGAAAACGGCGGGGAGCTGTTTTTT	CASSLTIVENGGELFF
-	TRBV7-8	-	TRBJ2-4	TGTGCCAGCAGCTTAGCGATGAGAGAGAACATTCAGTACTTC	CASSLAMRENIQYF
-	TRBV20-1	-	TRBJ2-7	TGCAGTGCTAGTGGAGGGGGGACCTCCTACGAGCAGTACTTC	CSASGGGTSYEQYF
-	TRBV20-1	few	TRBJ2-7	TGCAGTGCAAGACAGGCTACCTACGAGCAGTACTTC	CSARQATYEQYF
TRBD1	TRBV20-1	-	TRBJ1-1	TGCAGTGCTAGAGAGGGGAACAGGGGCCCGAACACTGAAGCTTTCTTT	CSAREGNRGPNTEAFF